One TCR beta chain is described in this entry. Generated by immunoSEQ multiplex PCR, the TCRdb table keeps only in-frame clones and is missing some. The table shows roughly 310,000 clones, with roughly 90% occurring only once. Enrolled through a virtual design, the participants were between roughly 18 and 89 years of age and came from 24 US areas. Clinical history as reported by participants underpinned cohort assignment. Donors in Cohort 3 who had recovered were those with two negative PCRs, healthcare professional clearance, or resolution of their symptoms. This sample was included in a study of blood T cell repertoires in COVID-19. The overall study: Whether acute or convalescent, the COVID-19 samples came from the United States, Italy and Spain.

CDR1 and CDR2 (germline): KGHDR, SFDVKD. CDR3 size: 15 residues. Trimming took 2 bases from V and 4 from J; bases not matched to a gene: 4. The sequenced material came from PBMCs or T cells enriched from blood (not recorded which). V and J are TRBV24-1 and TRBJ1-2; 9 nucleotides match TRBD1. This TCR was recovered from a man in his 60s who had recovered from COVID-19. In DNA, the CDR3 is TGTGCCACCAGTGATTGGACAGGGGTCAGCTATGGCTACACCTTC. The encoded protein is CATSDWTGVSYGYTF.